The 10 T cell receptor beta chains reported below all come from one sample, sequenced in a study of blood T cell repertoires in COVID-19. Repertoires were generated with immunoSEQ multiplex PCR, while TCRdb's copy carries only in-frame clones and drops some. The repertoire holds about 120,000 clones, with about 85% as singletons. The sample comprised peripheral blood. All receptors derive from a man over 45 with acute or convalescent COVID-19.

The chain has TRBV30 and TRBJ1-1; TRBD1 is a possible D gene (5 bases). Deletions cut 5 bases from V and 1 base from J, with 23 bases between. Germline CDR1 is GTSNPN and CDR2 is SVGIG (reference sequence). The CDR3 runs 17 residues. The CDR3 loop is CAWGPGRGHVRNTEAFF. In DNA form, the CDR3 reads TGTGCCTGGGGCCCCGGAAGGGGCCATGTTCGGAACACTGAAGCTTTCTTT.

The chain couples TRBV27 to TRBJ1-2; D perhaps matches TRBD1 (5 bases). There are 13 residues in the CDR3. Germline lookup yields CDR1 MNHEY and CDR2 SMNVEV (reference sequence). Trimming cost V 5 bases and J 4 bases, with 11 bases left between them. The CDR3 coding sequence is TGTGCCAGCAGTACCCAGGGTAGCTATGGCTACACCTTC. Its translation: CASSTQGSYGYTF.

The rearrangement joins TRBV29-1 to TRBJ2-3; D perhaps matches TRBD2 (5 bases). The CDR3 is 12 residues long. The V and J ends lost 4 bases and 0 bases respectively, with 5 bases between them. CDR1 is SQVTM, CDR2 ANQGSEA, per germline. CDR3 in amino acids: CSVAGSTDTQYF. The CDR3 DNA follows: TGCAGCGTTGCGGGGAGCACAGATACGCAGTATTTT.

The CDR3 DNA reads TGCGCCAGCAGCGGGGGACAGGGTAGTTCACCCCTCCACTTT. This sequence encodes CASSGGQGSSPLHF. The gene calls are TRBV5-1 and TRBJ1-6, with TRBD1 identical over 9 bases. Trimming cost V 4 bases and J 9 bases; bases outside gene matches: 5. There are 14 residues in the CDR3. Germline CDR1 reads SGHRS; CDR2 reads YFSETQ.

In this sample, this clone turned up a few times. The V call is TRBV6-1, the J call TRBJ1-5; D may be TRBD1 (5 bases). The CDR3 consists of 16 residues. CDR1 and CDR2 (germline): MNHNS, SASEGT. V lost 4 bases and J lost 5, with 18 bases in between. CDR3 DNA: TGTGCCAGCAGTGTAGATCCGGGACGGGAGGATCAGCCCCAGCATTTT. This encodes CASSVDPGREDQPQHF.

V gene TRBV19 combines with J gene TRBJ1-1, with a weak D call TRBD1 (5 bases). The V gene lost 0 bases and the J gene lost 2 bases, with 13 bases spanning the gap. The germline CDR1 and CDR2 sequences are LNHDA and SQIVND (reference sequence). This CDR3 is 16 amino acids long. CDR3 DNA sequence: TGTGCCAGTAGTATAGAGCTCAGGGAACGAAACACTGAAGCTTTCTTT. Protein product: CASSIELRERNTEAFF.

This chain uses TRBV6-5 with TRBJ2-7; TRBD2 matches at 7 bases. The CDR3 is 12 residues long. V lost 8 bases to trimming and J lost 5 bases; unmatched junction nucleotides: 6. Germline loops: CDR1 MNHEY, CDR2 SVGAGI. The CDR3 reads CASGGVLDEQYF. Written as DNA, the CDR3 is TGTGCCAGCGGGGGGGTATTGGACGAGCAGTACTTC.

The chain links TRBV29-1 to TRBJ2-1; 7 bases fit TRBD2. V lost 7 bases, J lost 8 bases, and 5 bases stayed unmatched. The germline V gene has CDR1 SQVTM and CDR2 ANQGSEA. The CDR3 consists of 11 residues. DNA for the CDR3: TGCAGCGCAGCGGGGAGGGATGAGCAGTTCTTC. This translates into CSAAGRDEQFF.

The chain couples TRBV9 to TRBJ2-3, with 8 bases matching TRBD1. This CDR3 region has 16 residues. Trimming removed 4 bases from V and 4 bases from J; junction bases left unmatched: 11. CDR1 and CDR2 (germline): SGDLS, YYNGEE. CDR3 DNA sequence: TGTGCCAGCAGCCAGGGGGGCAGGGGGCAGTCAGATACGCAGTATTTT. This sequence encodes CASSQGGRGQSDTQYF.

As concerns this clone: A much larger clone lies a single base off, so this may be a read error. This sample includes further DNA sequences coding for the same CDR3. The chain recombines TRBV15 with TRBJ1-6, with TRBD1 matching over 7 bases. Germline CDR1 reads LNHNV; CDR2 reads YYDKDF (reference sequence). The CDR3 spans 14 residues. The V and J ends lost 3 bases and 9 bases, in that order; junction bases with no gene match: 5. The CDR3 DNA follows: TGTGCCACCAGCAGCGACAGGGTTGGTTCACCCCTCCACTTT. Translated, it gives CATSSDRVGSPLHF. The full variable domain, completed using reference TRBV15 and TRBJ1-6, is DAMVIQNPRYQVTQFGKPVTLSCSQTLNHNVMYWYQQKSSQAPKLLFHYYDKDFNNEADTPDNFQSRRPNTSFCFLDIRSPGLGDTAMYLCATSSDRVGSPLHFGNGTRLTVT.